The sequence of this T cell receptor beta chain was determined in a study of graft-versus-host responses after intestinal transplantation. Study-wide context: Anti-thymocyte globulin induction was given to all recipients, followed by tacrolimus and steroids for roughly 3 years.

Clones were sequenced by immunoSEQ multiplex PCR, and TCRdb holds only the in-frame ones, with some missing. The sample holds just under 65,000 clones, 90% seen once. Whole-study results and caveats: Recipient bone marrow held GvH clones, some seen earlier in ileum or blood. Within allografts, high graft-versus-host to host-versus-graft clonal ratios were seen among patients with graft-donor T cell macrochimerism.

In regard to this clone: Its antigen is still unknown.

CDR3 length: 19 residues. Germline V gene data show CDR1 as LNHDA and CDR2 as SQIVND (reference sequence). V dropped 5 bases and J dropped 1 base, with 26 bases sitting between them. The sample consisted of unstimulated CD8+ T cells sorted from spleen or lymph node cells, taken before transplant. This TCR was recovered from a human donor who was the organ donor for an intestinal transplant. The genes are TRBV19 and TRBJ2-5; tentative D call: TRBD2 (7 bases). Written as DNA, the CDR3 is TGTGCCAGTAGTGGTCCGGGACTCTCTAACCGGGGGGCCCAAGAGACCCAGTACTTC. Its translation is CASSGPGLSNRGAQETQYF.